A single sample is the source of the 27 T cell receptor beta chains below, sequenced in a study of T cell responses to AZD1222 COVID-19 vaccine. Method: immunoSEQ multiplex PCR; TCRdb's copy keeps in-frame clones and lacks some. The data show about 180,000 clones, with 80% to 95% seen just once and about 1% held by the top ten. The starting material was peripheral blood, obtained 28 days after the second dose of the MenACWY control vaccine. The receptors derive from an adult who received the MenACWY meningococcal vaccine as a control.

This chain uses TRBV5-4 with TRBJ1-1; the D is unclear. The CDR3 extends over 11 amino acids. The germline gives CDR1 SGHNT, CDR2 YYREEE (reference sequence). Trimming shortened V by 0 bases and J by 11 bases, and 8 bases separated the two germline ends. This CDR3 reads CASSLGPRAFF. DNA for the CDR3: TGTGCCAGCAGCTTGGGCCCACGGGCTTTCTTT.

The V gene is TRBV6-5, the J gene TRBJ1-1; 10 nucleotides agree with TRBD1. J was trimmed by 0 bases and V by 2 bases; bases with no gene match: 0. This CDR3 is 15 amino acids long. Germline V gene sequence: CDR1 MNHEY, CDR2 SVGAGI. The CDR3 bases are TGTGCCAGCAGTTACGGACAGGGGGTGAACACTGAAGCTTTCTTT. Translating it yields CASSYGQGVNTEAFF.

The chain has TRBV6-6 and TRBJ1-5; 8 bases map to TRBD1. Germline V CDR1 and CDR2: MNHNY, SVGAGI (reference sequence). The CDR3 has 15 amino acids. V lost 6 bases to trimming and J lost 5 bases; unmatched junction nucleotides: 9. The CDR3 is CASRDKGQVDQPQHF. The DNA for the CDR3 is TGTGCCAGCAGAGACAAGGGACAGGTGGATCAGCCCCAGCATTTT.

The chain joins TRBV27 to TRBJ1-3; TRBD1 matches 7 bases. The CDR3 is 16 amino acids. Trimming removed 5 bases from V and 5 bases from J; junction bases left unmatched: 12. CDR1 and CDR2 (germline): MNHEY, SMNVEV (reference sequence). CDR3 residues: CASSALGQGERNTIYF. The CDR3 DNA is TGTGCCAGCAGTGCGCTAGGGCAGGGGGAGAGAAACACCATATATTTT.

V usage is TRBV3-1 (or the pseudogene TRBV3-2) and J usage is TRBJ1-4; 7 nucleotides align to TRBD1. Looked up from germline, CDR1 is LGHDT and CDR2 is YNNKEL (reference sequence). V gave up 1 base and J gave up 0 bases; unmatched junction bases: 8. The CDR3 has 18 residues. The CDR3 loop reads CASSQARTGDPTNEKLFF. As DNA, the CDR3 is TGTGCCAGCAGCCAAGCTCGAACAGGGGACCCAACTAATGAAAAACTGTTTTTT.

The rearrangement joins TRBV28 to TRBJ1-1; D might be TRBD1 (5 bases). Germline CDR1 MDHEN, CDR2 SYDVKM. V shed 6 bases and J shed 0 bases, with 8 bases lying between them. This CDR3 region has 13 residues. CDR3 DNA: TGTGCCAGCAGGACGACAGTGAACACTGAAGCTTTCTTT. Its translation: CASRTTVNTEAFF.

V gene TRBV29-1 combines with J gene TRBJ1-3; D is unresolved. There are 15 residues in the CDR3. Germline lookup yields CDR1 SQVTM and CDR2 ANQGSEA. Trimming took off 5 bases at V and 0 bases at J, with 14 bases between the two ends. The CDR3 nucleotides are TGCAGCGTTTCCAAAACGGGGAGCTCTGGAAACACCATATATTTT. Amino acid sequence: CSVSKTGSSGNTIYF. Looking up the rest from reference TRBV29-1 and TRBJ1-3 gives the full variable domain: SAVISQKPSRDICQRGTSLTIQCQVDSQVTMMFWYRQQPGQSLTLIATANQGSEATYESGFVIDKFPISRPNLTFSTLTVSNMSPEDSSIYLCSVSKTGSSGNTIYFGEGSWLTVV.

This clone was counted a few times. V and J are TRBV19 and TRBJ1-1; the D gene is possibly TRBD1 (5 bases). V was trimmed by 3 bases and J by 5 bases, leaving 13 bases between them. Germline V lookup: CDR1 LNHDA, CDR2 SQIVND (reference sequence). There are 14 residues in the CDR3. In nucleotides, the CDR3 is TGTGCCAGTAGTATTGGGCTGACAGCTACTGAAGCTTTCTTT. Amino acids: CASSIGLTATEAFF.

The V gene is TRBV6-5, the J gene TRBJ2-1; no clear D. The CDR3 totals 15 residues. V dropped 6 bases and J dropped 4 bases, with 16 bases sitting between them. Germline CDR1 and CDR2: MNHEY and SVGAGI. CDR3: CASRPPGRLYNEQFF. CDR3 nucleotides: TGTGCCAGCAGACCTCCTGGGCGGCTGTACAATGAGCAGTTCTTC.

This chain connects TRBV5-5 to TRBJ1-1, with TRBD1 as a possible D gene (6 bases). V shed 0 bases and J shed 4 bases, with 10 bases lying between them. The CDR3 is 14 residues long. The germline gives CDR1 SGHKS, CDR2 YYEKEE (reference sequence). The DNA of the CDR3 is TGTGCCAGCAGCTTGGTGGACAGTTTCACTGAAGCTTTCTTT. Its protein is CASSLVDSFTEAFF.

The V call is TRBV2, the J call TRBJ1-2, with TRBD1 identical over 7 bases. The CDR3 has 15 amino acids. Looked up from germline, CDR1 is SNHLY and CDR2 is FYNNEI. Trimming cost V 5 bases and J 0 bases; bases outside gene matches: 6. The CDR3 here is CASSPYRGPNYGYTF. The CDR3 DNA follows: TGTGCCAGCAGTCCTTACAGGGGCCCTAACTATGGCTACACCTTC.

V usage is TRBV4-3 and J usage is TRBJ1-1, with D possibly matching TRBD1 (6 bases). Trimming shortened V by 4 bases and J by 4 bases, and 16 bases separated the two germline ends. Germline CDR1 reads LGHNA; CDR2 reads YSLEER. This CDR3 is 15 amino acids long. The CDR3 nucleotides are TGCGCCAGCAGCCCGGCTTCGACAGGACTCACTGAAGCTTTCTTT. Translating it yields CASSPASTGLTEAFF.

In its sample, this clone was seen once. The chain employs TRBV3-1 (or the pseudogene TRBV3-2) and TRBJ2-7; weak D call: TRBD2 (6 bases). This CDR3 region has 14 residues. V lost 4 bases, J lost 3 bases, and 13 bases lay in between. The germline CDR1 and CDR2 sequences are LGHDT and YNNKEL (reference sequence). CDR3 amino acids: CASSPAAGRYEQYF. CDR3 bases: TGTGCCAGCAGCCCCGCCGCGGGACGCTACGAGCAGTACTTC.

The chain links TRBV3-1 (or the pseudogene TRBV3-2) to TRBJ1-1; no reliable D call. Between the trimmed V and J ends, which lost 3 bases and 4 bases, there was a span of 15 bases. The CDR3 runs to 15 residues. Per the germline V gene, CDR1 is LGHDT and CDR2 is YNNKEL (reference sequence). The CDR3: CASSQLPGSGTEAFF. In nucleotides, the CDR3 is TGTGCCAGCAGCCAGCTACCCGGTTCGGGCACTGAAGCTTTCTTT.

The chain is built from TRBV2 and TRBJ1-3; D might be TRBD1 (5 bases). CDR1 SNHLY and CDR2 FYNNEI come from the germline V gene. Trimming removed 3 bases at V and 0 bases at J, with 9 bases between. The CDR3 is made up of 15 amino acids. CDR3 in amino acids: CASSEEGLSGNTIYF. CDR3 coding DNA: TGTGCCAGCAGTGAGGAGGGGCTCTCTGGAAACACCATATATTTT.

This chain connects TRBV29-1 to TRBJ1-4; no definite D call. V lost 7 bases to trimming and J lost 8 bases, with 14 bases between them. This CDR3 comprises 12 residues. Germline loops: CDR1 SQVTM, CDR2 ANQGSEA. CDR3 region: CSGLNLGEKLFF. The CDR3 DNA reads TGCAGCGGCCTGAACCTGGGGGAAAAACTGTTTTTT.

The chain is built from TRBV29-1 and TRBJ1-3; D call uncertain. The V gene lost 7 bases and the J gene lost 0 bases, with 13 bases spanning the gap. Germline V gene lookup returns CDR1 SQVTM and CDR2 ANQGSEA. The CDR3 totals 14 residues. The CDR3 region has the DNA TGCAGCGCCAGATCAGTAAGCTCTGGAAACACCATATATTTT. It encodes CSARSVSSGNTIYF.

V gene TRBV6-2 or TRBV6-3 combines with J gene TRBJ2-2; 9 bases line up with TRBD1. The CDR3 is made up of 15 amino acids. The V gene end was trimmed by 6 bases and the J gene end by 8 bases; junction bases not matched to a gene: 10. Germline V gene sequence: CDR1 MNHEY, CDR2 SVGEGT. The CDR3 DNA reads as TGTGCCAGCAGCCTCGCCGGGACAGGGAGGGGGGAGCTGTTTTTT. Translating it yields CASSLAGTGRGELFF.

Only a few counts were recorded for this clone. The chain carries TRBV6-2 or TRBV6-3 and TRBJ2-7, with D possibly being TRBD2 (6 bases). The CDR3 contains 13 residues. V lost 5 bases and J 4 bases, leaving 12 bases between the germline ends. The V gene's germline CDR1 is MNHEY and CDR2 SVGEGT. CDR3 sequence: CASSRDSPYEQYF. The CDR3 DNA reads TGTGCCAGCAGTCGGGACTCCCCGTACGAGCAGTACTTC.

In this sample, this clone turned up once. The V gene is TRBV15, the J gene TRBJ1-1; the D gene is possibly TRBD1 (5 bases). Germline V gene data show CDR1 as LNHNV and CDR2 as YYDKDF (reference sequence). The CDR3 is made up of 14 amino acids. The V end lost 1 base, the J end lost 4 bases, and 10 bases lay between the germline ends. The CDR3 here is CATSRGGGSTEAFF. The CDR3, as DNA: TGTGCCACCAGCAGAGGTGGGGGAAGCACTGAAGCTTTCTTT.

The CDR3 bases are TGCGCCAGCAGCCTGCCCCCGACAGGGGGTTCCTACAATGAGCAGTTCTTC. Its translation is CASSLPPTGGSYNEQFF. This chain joins TRBV5-1 and TRBJ2-1, with TRBD1 matching over 9 bases. Per the germline V gene, CDR1 is SGHRS and CDR2 is YFSETQ. V gave up 4 bases and J gave up 1 base; unmatched junction bases: 9. The CDR3 is 17 residues long. The full variable domain, its missing parts supplied by reference TRBV5-1 and TRBJ2-1, is KAGVTQTPRYLIKTRGQQVTLSCSPISGHRSVSWYQQTPGQGLQFLFEYFSETQRNKGNFPGRFSGRQFSNSRSEMNVSTLELGDSALYLCASSLPPTGGSYNEQFFGPGTRLTVL.

The chain recombines TRBV7-2 with TRBJ2-7; 9 nucleotides align to TRBD1. Germline assignment: CDR1 SGHTA and CDR2 FQGNSA. J was trimmed by 0 bases and V by 4 bases; bases with no gene match: 1. This CDR3 has 14 amino acids. The CDR3 loop reads CASSWDRASYEQYF. CDR3 DNA sequence: TGTGCCAGCAGCTGGGACAGGGCCTCCTACGAGCAGTACTTC.

V is TRBV3-1 (or the pseudogene TRBV3-2) and J is TRBJ1-3; D is unresolved. The V gene's germline CDR1 is LGHDT and CDR2 YNNKEL (reference sequence). Trimming removed 3 bases from V and 7 bases from J, with 16 bases in between. This CDR3 spans 15 amino acids. CDR3 DNA sequence: TGTGCCAGCAGCCAGGCGTTGGGGAGCCTGAACACCATATATTTT. Encoded protein: CASSQALGSLNTIYF.

This chain connects TRBV4-1 to TRBJ2-2; D might be TRBD2 (7 bases). CDR1 is MGHRA and CDR2 is YSYEKL in the germline V gene. Trimming removed 5 bases at V and 3 bases at J, with 19 bases between. This CDR3 contains 17 residues. Here the CDR3 DNA reads TGCGCCAGCAGCTATTTGGGCGGGGGCCTTGACACCGGGGAGCTGTTTTTT. This translates into CASSYLGGGLDTGELFF.

V and J are TRBV19 and TRBJ1-2; D not certain. CDR1 LNHDA and CDR2 SQIVND come from the germline V gene (reference sequence). The CDR3 contains 14 residues. With 4 bases removed from V and 4 bases from J, the gap between germline ends came to 13 bases. CDR3 bases: TGTGCCAGTAGTACCCAGACCGACCCCTATGGCTACACCTTC. This encodes CASSTQTDPYGYTF. The whole variable domain, filled in from reference TRBV19 and TRBJ1-2, reads DGGITQSPKYLFRKEGQNVTLSCEQNLNHDAMYWYRQDPGQGLRLIYYSQIVNDFQKGDIAEGYSVSREKKESFPLTVTSAQKNPTAFYLCASSTQTDPYGYTFGSGTRLTVV.

This chain connects TRBV5-1 to TRBJ1-4; D remains unclear. V shed 0 bases and J shed 0 bases, with 6 bases lying between them. The CDR3 sequence is 15 residues long. Germline lookup yields CDR1 SGHRS and CDR2 YFSETQ. CDR3 loop: CASSLGSTTNEKLFF. The CDR3 DNA is TGCGCCAGCAGCTTGGGCTCAACAACTAATGAAAAACTGTTTTTT.

This chain uses TRBV7-2 with TRBJ2-3; 11 bases match TRBD1. CDR1 and CDR2 from the germline V gene are SGHTA and FQGNSA. V dropped 3 bases and J dropped 4; count of bases not matched to a gene: 3. The CDR3 is 15 amino acids. The CDR3 protein is CASSFGQGASDTQYF. The DNA of the CDR3 is TGTGCCAGCAGCTTCGGACAGGGGGCATCAGATACGCAGTATTTT. Using reference TRBV7-2 and TRBJ2-3 for the parts outside the CDR3, the full variable domain is GAGVSQSPSNKVTEKGKDVELRCDPISGHTALYWYRQSLGQGLEFLIYFQGNSAPDKSGLPSDRFSAERTGGSVSTLTIQRTQQEDSAVYLCASSFGQGASDTQYFGPGTRLTVL.